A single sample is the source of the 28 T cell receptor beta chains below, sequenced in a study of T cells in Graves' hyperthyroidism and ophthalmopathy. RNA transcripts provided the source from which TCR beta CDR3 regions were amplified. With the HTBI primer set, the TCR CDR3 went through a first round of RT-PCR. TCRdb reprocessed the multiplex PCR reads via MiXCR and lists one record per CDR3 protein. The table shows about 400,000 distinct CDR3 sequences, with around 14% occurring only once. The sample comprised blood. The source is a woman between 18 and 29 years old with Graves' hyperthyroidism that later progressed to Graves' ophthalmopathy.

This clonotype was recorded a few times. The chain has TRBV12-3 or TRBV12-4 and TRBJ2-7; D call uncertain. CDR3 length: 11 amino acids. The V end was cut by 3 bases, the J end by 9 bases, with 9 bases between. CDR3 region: CASSFADVQYF. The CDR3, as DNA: TGTGCCAGCAGTTTCGCCGATGTGCAGTACTTC.

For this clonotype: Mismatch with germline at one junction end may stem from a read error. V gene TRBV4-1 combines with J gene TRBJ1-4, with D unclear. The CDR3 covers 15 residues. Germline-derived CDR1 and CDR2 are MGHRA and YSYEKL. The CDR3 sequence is CASTSRGGFREKLVF. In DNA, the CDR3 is TGCGCCAGCACTTCCCGGGGAGGGTTTCGCGAAAAACTGGTTTTT.

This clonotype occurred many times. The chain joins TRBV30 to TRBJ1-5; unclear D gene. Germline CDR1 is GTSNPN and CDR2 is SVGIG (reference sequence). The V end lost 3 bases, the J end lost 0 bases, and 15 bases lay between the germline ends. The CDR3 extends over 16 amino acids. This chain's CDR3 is CAWRVRTGYSNQPQHF. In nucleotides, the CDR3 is TGTGCCTGGAGGGTCAGGACGGGCTATAGCAATCAGCCCCAGCATTTT.

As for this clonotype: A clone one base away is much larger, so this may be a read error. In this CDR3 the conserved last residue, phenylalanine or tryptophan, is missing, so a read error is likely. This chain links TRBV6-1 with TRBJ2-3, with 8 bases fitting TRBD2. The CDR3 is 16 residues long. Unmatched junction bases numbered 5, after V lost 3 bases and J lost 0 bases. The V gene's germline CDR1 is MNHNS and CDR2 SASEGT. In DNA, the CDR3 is TGTGCCAGCAGTGAGTTTTCTAGCGGGAGCACAGATACGCAGTATCTT. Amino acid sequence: CASSEFSSGSTDTQYL.

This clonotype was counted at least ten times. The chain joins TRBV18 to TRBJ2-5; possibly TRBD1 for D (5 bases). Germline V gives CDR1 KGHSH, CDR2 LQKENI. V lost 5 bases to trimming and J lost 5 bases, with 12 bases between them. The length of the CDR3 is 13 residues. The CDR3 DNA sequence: TGTGCCAGCTCATCCCAACAGGCGGAGACCCAGTACTTC. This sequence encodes CASSSQQAETQYF.

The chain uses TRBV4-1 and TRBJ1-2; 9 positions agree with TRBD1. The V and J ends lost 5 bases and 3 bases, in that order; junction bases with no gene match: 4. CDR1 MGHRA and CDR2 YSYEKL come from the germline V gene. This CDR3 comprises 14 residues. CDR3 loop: CASSSTGGDYGYTF. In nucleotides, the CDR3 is TGCGCCAGCAGCTCCACAGGGGGCGACTATGGCTACACCTTC.

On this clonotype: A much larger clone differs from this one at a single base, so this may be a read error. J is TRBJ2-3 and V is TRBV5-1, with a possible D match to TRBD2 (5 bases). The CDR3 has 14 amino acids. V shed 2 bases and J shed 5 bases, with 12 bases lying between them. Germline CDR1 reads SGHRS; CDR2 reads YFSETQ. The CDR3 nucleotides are TGCGCCAGCAGCTTTGGACTGCATGGAGATACGCAGTATTTT. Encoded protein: CASSFGLHGDTQYF.

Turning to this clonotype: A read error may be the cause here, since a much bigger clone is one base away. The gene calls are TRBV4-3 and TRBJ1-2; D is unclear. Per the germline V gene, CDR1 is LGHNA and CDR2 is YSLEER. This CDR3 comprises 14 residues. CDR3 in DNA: TGCGCCAGCGGCCAAGAACCAGTGGACTATGGCTACACCTTC. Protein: CASGQEPVDYGYTF.

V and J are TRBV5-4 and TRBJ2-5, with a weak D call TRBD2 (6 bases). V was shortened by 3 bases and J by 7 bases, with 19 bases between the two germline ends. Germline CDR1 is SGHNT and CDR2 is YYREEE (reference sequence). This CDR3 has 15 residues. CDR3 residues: CASSSGAGPSRTQYF. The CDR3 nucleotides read TGTGCCAGCAGCTCTGGCGCGGGACCCTCCAGGACCCAGTACTTC.

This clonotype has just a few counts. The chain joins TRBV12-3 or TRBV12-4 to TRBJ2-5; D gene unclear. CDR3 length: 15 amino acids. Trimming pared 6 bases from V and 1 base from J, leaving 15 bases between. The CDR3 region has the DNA TGTGCCAGCAGCAATTGGGTGTCAGCCCAAGAGACCCAGTACTTC. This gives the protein CASSNWVSAQETQYF.

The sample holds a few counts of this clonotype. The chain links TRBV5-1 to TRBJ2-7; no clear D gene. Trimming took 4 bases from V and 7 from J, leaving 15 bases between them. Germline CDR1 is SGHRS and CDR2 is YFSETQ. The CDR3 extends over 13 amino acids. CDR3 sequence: CASSPAQLREQYF. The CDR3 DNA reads TGCGCCAGCAGCCCGGCACAGCTACGGGAGCAGTACTTC.

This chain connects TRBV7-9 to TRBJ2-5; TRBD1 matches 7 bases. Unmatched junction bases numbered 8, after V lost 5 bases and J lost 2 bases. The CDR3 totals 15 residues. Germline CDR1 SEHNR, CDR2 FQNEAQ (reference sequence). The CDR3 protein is CASSLGQLHQETQYF. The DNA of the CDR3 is TGTGCCAGCAGCCTGGGACAGTTACATCAAGAGACCCAGTACTTC.

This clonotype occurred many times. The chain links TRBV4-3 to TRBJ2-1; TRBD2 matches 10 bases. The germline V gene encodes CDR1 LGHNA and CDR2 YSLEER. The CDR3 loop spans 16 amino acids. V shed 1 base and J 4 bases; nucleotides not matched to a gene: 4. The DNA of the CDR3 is TGCGCCAGCAGCCAAGGACTAGCGGGTTCTTACAATGAGCAGTTCTTC. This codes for CASSQGLAGSYNEQFF.

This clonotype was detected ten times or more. CDR3 loop: CASSVDRGPYTGELFF. CDR3 nucleotide sequence: TGTGCCAGCAGCGTGGACAGGGGCCCCTACACCGGGGAGCTGTTTTTT. This chain connects TRBV11-3 to TRBJ2-2; TRBD1 agrees at 9 bases. The V and J ends lost 5 bases and 3 bases, in that order; junction bases with no gene match: 7. The CDR3 is made up of 16 amino acids. In germline, CDR1 is SGHNT, CDR2 YENEEA.

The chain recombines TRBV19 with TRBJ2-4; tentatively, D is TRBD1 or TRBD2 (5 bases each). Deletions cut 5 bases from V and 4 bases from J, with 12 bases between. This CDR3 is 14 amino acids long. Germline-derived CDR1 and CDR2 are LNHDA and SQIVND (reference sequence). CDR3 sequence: CASSLGTPKNIQYF. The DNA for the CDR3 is TGTGCCAGTAGTTTGGGGACCCCAAAAAACATTCAGTACTTC.

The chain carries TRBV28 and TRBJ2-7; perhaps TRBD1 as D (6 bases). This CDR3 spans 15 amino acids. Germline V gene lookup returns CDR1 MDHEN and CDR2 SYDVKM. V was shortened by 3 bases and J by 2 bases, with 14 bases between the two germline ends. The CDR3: CASSFLGDNPYEQYF. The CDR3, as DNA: TGTGCCAGCAGTTTTCTCGGGGACAACCCCTACGAGCAGTACTTC.

The CDR3 bases are TGTGCCAGCAGCCAAGATCCACTAGTAGGTGGTGAGTTCTTC. Translated, it gives CASSQDPLVGGEFF. J is TRBJ2-1 and V is TRBV4-2, with TRBD2 as a possible D gene (5 bases). Germline values: CDR1 LGHNA, CDR2 YNFKEQ. Trimming left V 0 bases short and J 14 bases short, with 17 bases between. The length of the CDR3 is 14 residues.

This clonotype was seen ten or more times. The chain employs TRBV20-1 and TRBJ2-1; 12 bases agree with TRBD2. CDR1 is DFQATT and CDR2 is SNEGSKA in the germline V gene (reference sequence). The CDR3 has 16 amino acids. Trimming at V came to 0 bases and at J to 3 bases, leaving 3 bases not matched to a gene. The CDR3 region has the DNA TGCAGTGCTAGAGATTGGACTAGCGGGGTCTACAATGAGCAGTTCTTC. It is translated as CSARDWTSGVYNEQFF.

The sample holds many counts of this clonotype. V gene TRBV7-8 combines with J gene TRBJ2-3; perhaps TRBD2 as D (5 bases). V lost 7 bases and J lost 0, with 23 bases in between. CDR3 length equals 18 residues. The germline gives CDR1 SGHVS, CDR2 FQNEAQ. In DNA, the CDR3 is TGTGCCAGCACCCTAGACTACCCCCCAGTAACTAGCACAGATACGCAGTATTTT. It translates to CASTLDYPPVTSTDTQYF.

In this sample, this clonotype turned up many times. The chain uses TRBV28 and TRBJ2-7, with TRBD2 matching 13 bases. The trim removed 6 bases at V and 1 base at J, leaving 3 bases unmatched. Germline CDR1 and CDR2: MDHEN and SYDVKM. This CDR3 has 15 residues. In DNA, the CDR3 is TGTGCCAGCAGACTGACTAGCGGGAGGTCCTACGAGCAGTACTTC. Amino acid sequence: CASRLTSGRSYEQYF.

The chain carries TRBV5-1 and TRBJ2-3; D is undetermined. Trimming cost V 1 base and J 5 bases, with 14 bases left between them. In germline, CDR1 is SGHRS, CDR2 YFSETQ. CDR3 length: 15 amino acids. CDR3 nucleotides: TGCGCCAGCAGCTTGTCGGATTTGCCGGGAGATACGCAGTATTTT. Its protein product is CASSLSDLPGDTQYF.

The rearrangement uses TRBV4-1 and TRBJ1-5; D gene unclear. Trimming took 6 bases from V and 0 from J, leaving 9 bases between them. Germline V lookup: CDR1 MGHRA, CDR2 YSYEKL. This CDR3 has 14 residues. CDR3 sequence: CASSRLFSNQPQHF. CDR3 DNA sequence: TGCGCCAGCAGTCGACTCTTTAGCAATCAGCCCCAGCATTTT.

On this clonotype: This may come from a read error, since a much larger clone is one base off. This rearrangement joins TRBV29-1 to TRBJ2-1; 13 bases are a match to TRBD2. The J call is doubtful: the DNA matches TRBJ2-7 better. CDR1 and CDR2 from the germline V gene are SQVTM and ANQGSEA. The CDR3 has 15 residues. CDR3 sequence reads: CSVQLAGGPYNEQYF. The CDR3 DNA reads TGCAGCGTCCAACTAGCGGGAGGGCCCTACAATGAGCAGTACTTC.

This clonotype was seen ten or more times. This CDR3 is CASSQDSGRDTQYF. The DNA for the CDR3 is TGTGCCAGCAGCCAAGATAGCGGGAGGGATACGCAGTATTTT. This rearrangement joins TRBV3-1 to TRBJ2-3, with TRBD2 matching 10 bases. The CDR3 is made up of 14 amino acids. From germline, CDR1 is LGHDT and CDR2 YNNKEL (reference sequence). V lost 0 bases to trimming and J lost 6 bases; unmatched junction nucleotides: 0.

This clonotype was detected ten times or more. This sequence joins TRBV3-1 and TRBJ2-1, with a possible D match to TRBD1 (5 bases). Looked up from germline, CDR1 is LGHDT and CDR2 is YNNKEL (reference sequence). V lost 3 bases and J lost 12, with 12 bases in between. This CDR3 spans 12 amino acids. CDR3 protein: CASSQASRGQFF. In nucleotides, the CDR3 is TGTGCCAGCAGCCAGGCTTCAAGGGGGCAGTTCTTC.

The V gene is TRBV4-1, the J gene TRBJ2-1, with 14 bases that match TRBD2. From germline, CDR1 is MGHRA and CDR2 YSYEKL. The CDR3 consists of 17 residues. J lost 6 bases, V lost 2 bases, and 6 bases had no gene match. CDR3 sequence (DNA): TGCGCCAGCAGCCAAACCGGGACTAGCGGGAGAGGCAATGAGCAGTTCTTC. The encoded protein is CASSQTGTSGRGNEQFF.

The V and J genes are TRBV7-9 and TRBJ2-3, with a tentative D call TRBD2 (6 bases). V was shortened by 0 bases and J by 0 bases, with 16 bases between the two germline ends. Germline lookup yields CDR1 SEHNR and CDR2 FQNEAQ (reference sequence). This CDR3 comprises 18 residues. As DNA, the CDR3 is TGTGCCAGCAGCTTAGCCATAGGCGGGACCTCGAGCACAGATACGCAGTATTTT. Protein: CASSLAIGGTSSTDTQYF.

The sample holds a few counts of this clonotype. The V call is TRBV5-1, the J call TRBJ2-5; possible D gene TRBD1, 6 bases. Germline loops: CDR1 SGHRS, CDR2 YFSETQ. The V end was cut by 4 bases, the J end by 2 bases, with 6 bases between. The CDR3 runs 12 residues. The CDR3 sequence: CASSGTQETQYF. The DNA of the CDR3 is TGCGCCAGCAGCGGGACACAAGAGACCCAGTACTTC.